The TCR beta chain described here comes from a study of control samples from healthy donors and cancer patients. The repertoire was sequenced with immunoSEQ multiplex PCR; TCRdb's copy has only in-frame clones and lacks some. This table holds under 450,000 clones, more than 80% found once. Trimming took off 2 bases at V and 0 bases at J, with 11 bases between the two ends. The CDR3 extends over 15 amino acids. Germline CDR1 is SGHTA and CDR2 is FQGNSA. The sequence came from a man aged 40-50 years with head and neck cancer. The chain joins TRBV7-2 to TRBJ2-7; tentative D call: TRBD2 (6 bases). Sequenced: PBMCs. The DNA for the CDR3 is TGTGCCAGCAGCTTAAGGTATAGCGGCTCCTACGAGCAGTACTTC. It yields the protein CASSLRYSGSYEQYF. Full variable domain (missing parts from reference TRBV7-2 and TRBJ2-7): GAGVSQSPSNKVTEKGKDVELRCDPISGHTALYWYRQSLGQGLEFLIYFQGNSAPDKSGLPSDRFSAERTGGSVSTLTIQRTQQEDSAVYLCASSLRYSGSYEQYFGPGTRLTVT.